This T cell receptor beta chain was sequenced for a study of T cell responses to AZD1222 COVID-19 vaccine. As regards this clone: Antigen unknown.

The CDR3 is 13 amino acids. CDR1 and CDR2 from the germline V gene are SGHRS and YFSETQ. Trimming removed 6 bases from V and 2 bases from J, with 11 bases in between. Profiled with immunoSEQ multiplex PCR; TCRdb holds only in-frame clones, not every one. The sample holds approximately 92,000 clones; about 90% are singletons and the top ten take approximately 8.3%. Findings and caveats of the study: Donors were mostly white British, more females; clonal diversity possibly underestimated. Repertoires were obtained solely post-peak T cell response.

This clonotype originated in an adult in good health. The V and J genes are TRBV5-1 and TRBJ1-1; D is undetermined. This sample comprised peripheral blood, obtained on day 0 of AZD1222 vaccination. CDR3 bases: TGCGCCAGCACCGGGATATCAAACACTGAAGCTTTCTTT. It is translated as CASTGISNTEAFF.